This T cell receptor beta chain was profiled in a study of cytomegalovirus exposure and HLA in healthy donors. Study results and limitations: The investigators catalogued 150 to 200 TCR beta chains as cytomegalovirus-associated. Within an earlier analysis, most TCR beta V segments proved productive either about 87% or about 30% of the time. Later analysis identified around 15,000 TCR beta sequences associated with HLA alleles, using a false discovery rate threshold of 0.05. When a later analysis compared HLA-associated TCR beta chains with equally common others, the HLA-associated chains turned out to be more clonally expanded and to have lower generation probabilities.

Germline V lookup: CDR1 KGHSH, CDR2 LQKENI. This CDR3 contains 15 residues. V shed 2 bases and J shed 8 bases, with 16 bases lying between them. Details on this clone: Its antigen is unknown.

In the PCR, 60 Vbeta and 13 Jbeta primers were used. Method: immunoSEQ multiplex PCR; TCRdb's copy keeps in-frame clones and lacks some. The profile covers about 84,000 clones, with roughly 63% appearing a single time and approximately 16% taken by the ten largest. The rearrangement joins TRBV18 to TRBJ2-1; maybe TRBD2 (5 bases). The clonotype was recovered from a woman aged 35 to 49 in good health and CMV-seropositive. Sequenced material: PBMCs. CDR3 sequence (DNA): TGTGCCAGCTCACCATGGGCTAGTCTTAGCGATGAGCAGTTCTTC. Amino acid sequence: CASSPWASLSDEQFF.